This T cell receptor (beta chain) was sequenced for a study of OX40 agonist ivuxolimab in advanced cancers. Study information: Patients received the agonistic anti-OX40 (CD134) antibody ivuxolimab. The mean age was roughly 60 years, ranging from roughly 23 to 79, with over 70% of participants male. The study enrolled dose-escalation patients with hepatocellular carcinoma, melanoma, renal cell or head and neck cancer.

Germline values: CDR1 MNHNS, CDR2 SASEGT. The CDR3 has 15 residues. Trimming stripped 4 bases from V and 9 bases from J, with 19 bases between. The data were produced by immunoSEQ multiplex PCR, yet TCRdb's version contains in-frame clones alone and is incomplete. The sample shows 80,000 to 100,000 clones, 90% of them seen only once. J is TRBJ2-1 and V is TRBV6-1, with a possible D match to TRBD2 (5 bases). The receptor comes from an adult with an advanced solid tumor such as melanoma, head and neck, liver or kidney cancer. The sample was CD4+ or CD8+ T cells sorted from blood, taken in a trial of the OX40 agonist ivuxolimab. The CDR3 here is CASSVSGSRASEQFF. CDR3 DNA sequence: TGTGCCAGCAGTGTCAGCGGATCAAGGGCCAGTGAGCAGTTCTTC.